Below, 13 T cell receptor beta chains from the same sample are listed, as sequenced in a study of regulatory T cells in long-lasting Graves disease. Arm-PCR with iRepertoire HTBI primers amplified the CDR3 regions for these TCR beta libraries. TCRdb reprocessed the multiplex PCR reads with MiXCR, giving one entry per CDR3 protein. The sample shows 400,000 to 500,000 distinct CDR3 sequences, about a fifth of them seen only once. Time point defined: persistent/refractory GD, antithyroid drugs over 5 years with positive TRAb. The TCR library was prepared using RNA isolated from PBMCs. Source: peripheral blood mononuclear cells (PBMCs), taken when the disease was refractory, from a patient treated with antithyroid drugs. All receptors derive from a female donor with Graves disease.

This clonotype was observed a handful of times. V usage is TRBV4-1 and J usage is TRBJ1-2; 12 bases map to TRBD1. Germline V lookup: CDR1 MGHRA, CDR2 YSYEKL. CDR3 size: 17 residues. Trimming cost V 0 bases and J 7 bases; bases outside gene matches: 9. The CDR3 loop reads CASSQEGQGAHVSGYTF. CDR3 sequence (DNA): TGCGCCAGCAGCCAAGAGGGACAGGGGGCGCATGTTTCTGGCTACACCTTC.

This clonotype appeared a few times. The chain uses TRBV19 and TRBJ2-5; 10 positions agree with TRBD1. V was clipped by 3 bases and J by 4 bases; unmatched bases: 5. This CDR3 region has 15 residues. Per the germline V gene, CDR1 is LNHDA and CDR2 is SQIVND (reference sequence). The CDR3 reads CASSMATGGTETQYF. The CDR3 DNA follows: TGTGCCAGTAGTATGGCGACAGGGGGCACAGAGACCCAGTACTTC. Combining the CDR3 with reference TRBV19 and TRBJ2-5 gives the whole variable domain DGGITQSPKYLFRKEGQNVTLSCEQNLNHDAMYWYRQDPGQGLRLIYYSQIVNDFQKGDIAEGYSVSREKKESFPLTVTSAQKNPTAFYLCASSMATGGTETQYFGPGTRLLVL.

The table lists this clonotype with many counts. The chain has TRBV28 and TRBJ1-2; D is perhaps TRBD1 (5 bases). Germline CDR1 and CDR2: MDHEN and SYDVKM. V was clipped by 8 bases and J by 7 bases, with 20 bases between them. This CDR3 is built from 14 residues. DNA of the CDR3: TGTGCCAGCTTACACCGGGACCGACATTCTGGCTACACCTTC. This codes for CASLHRDRHSGYTF.

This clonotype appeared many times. CDR3 protein: CASSAGTGFEQYF. The CDR3, as DNA: TGTGCCAGCAGCGCCGGGACAGGGTTTGAGCAGTACTTC. This chain joins TRBV11-2 and TRBJ2-7; 9 bases agree with TRBD1. Germline V gives CDR1 SGHAT, CDR2 FQNNGV. With 5 bases clipped from V and 7 bases from J, the junction kept 6 bases outside the gene matches. The CDR3 contains 13 residues.

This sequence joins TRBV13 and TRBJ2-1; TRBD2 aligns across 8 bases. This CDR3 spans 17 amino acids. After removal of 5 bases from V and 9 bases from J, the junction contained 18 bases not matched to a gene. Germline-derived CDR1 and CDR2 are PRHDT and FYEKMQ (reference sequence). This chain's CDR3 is CASSQGEDSGRDGEQFF. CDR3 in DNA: TGTGCCAGCAGCCAAGGCGAGGACAGCGGGAGAGACGGTGAGCAGTTCTTC.

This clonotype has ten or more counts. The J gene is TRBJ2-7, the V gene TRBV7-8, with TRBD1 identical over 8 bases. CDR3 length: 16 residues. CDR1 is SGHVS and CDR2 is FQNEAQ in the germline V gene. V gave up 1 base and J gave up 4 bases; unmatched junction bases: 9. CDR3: CASSLVSGQGSYEQYF. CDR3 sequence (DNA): TGTGCCAGCAGCTTAGTTAGCGGACAGGGATCATACGAGCAGTACTTC. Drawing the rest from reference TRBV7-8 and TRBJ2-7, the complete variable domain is GAGVSQSPRYKVAKRGQDVALRCDPISGHVSLFWYQQALGQGPEFLTYFQNEAQLDKSGLPSDRFFAERPEGSVSTLKIQRTQQEDSAVYLCASSLVSGQGSYEQYFGPGTRLTVT.

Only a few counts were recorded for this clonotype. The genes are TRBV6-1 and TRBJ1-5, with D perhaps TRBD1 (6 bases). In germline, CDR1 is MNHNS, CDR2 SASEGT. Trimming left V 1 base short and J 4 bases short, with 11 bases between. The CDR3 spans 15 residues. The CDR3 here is CASSEGWGQNQPQHF. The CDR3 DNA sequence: TGTGCCAGCAGTGAAGGATGGGGGCAGAATCAGCCCCAGCATTTT.

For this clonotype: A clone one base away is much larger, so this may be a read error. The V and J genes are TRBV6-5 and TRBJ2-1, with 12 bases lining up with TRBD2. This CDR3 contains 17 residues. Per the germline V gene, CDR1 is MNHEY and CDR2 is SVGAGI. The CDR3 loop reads CASSYPRLAGVENGQFF. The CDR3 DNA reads TGTGCCAGCAGTTACCCGCGACTAGCGGGAGTCGAGAATGGGCAGTTCTTC.

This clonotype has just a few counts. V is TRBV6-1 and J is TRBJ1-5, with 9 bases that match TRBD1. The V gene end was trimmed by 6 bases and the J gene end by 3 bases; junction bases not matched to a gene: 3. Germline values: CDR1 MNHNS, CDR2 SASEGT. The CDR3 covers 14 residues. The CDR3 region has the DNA TGTGCCAGCAGGACAGGGGGTAACAATCAGCCCCAGCATTTT. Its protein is CASRTGGNNQPQHF.

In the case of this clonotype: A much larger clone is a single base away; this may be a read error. This chain's CDR3 is CASKGPSKLQETQYF. CDR3 sequence (DNA): TGTGCCAGCAAAGGCCCTAGCAAACTGCAAGAGACCCAGTACTTC. The V call is TRBV2, the J call TRBJ2-5; tentatively, D is TRBD2 (5 bases). The CDR3 totals 15 residues. Trimming removed 7 bases from V and 2 bases from J, with 17 bases in between. CDR1 is SNHLY and CDR2 is FYNNEI in the germline V gene. The entire variable domain, with the rest obtained from reference TRBV2 and TRBJ2-5, is as follows: EPEVTQTPSHQVTQMGQEVILRCVPISNHLYFYWYRQILGQKVEFLVSFYNNEISEKSEIFDDQFSVERPDGSNFTLKIRSTKLEDSAMYFCASKGPSKLQETQYFGPGTRLLVL.

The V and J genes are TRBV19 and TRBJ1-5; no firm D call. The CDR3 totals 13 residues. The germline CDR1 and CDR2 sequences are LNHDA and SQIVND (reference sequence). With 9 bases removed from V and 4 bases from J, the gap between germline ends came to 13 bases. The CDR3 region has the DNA TGTGCCAGCCTCCGAGGATTTAATCAGCCCCAGCATTTT. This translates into CASLRGFNQPQHF.

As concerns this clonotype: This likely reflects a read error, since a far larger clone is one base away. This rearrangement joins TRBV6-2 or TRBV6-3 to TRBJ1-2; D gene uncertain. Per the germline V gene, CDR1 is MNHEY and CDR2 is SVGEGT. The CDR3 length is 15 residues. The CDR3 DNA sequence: TGTGCCAGCAGTGAAGGAGGAGGGCGCAACTATGGCTACGCCTTC. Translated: CASSEGGGRNYGYAF.

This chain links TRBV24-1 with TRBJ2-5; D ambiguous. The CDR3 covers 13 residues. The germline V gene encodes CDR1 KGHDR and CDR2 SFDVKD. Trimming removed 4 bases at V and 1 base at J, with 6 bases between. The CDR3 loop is CATSERFQETQYF. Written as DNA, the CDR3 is TGTGCCACCAGTGAGCGGTTCCAAGAGACCCAGTACTTC.